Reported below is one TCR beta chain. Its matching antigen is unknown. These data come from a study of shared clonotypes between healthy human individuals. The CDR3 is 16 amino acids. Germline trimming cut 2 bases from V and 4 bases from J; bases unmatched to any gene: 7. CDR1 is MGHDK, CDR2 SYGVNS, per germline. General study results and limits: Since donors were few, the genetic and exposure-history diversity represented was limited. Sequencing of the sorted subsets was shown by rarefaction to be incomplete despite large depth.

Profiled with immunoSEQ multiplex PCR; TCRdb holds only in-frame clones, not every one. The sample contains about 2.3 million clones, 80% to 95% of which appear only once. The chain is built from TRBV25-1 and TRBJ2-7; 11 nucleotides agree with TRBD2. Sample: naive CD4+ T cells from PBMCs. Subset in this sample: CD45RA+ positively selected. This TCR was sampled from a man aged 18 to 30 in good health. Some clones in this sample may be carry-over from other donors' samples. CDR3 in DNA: TGTGCCAGCAGTGAACTAGGCGTAGCGGGAGGGTACGAGCAGTACTTC. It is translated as CASSELGVAGGYEQYF.